The count of the clone carrying this T cell receptor (beta chain) is one. Its antigen is unidentified. Between the trimmed V and J ends, which lost 4 bases and 4 bases, there was a span of 11 bases. This CDR3 is 13 amino acids long. CDR1 and CDR2 (germline): SGHRS, YFSETQ. These data are taken from a study of T cell responses to AZD1222 COVID-19 vaccine. The study, taken as a whole, reports: Clonal diversity was possibly underestimated, and white British individuals and females predominated among donors. Baseline seropositives among AZD1222 recipients totaled only five or six.

Clones were read by immunoSEQ multiplex PCR, and TCRdb kept only the in-frame ones, dropping some. The sample has roughly 270,000 clones, 94% seen once; the top ten hold less than 0.65%. This specimen was peripheral blood, taken 28 days after the second AZD1222 dose. The source is an adult who received the AZD1222 COVID-19 vaccine. The rearrangement links TRBV5-1 to TRBJ1-1, with unresolved D. The CDR3 bases are TGCGCCAGCAGCCTAGGTTCAATCACTGAAGCTTTCTTT. This sequence encodes CASSLGSITEAFF.